This TCR beta chain was found in a study of T cells in Graves' hyperthyroidism and ophthalmopathy. This clonotype was counted many times. Its specificity is not known. Amplified TCR beta CDR3 regions came from RNA transcripts. When the TCR CDR3 underwent first-round RT-PCR, the HTBI primer set was used. MiXCR, applied by TCRdb to the multiplex PCR reads, yields one record per CDR3 protein. Of approximately 410,000 distinct CDR3 sequences in the sample, approximately 15% are singletons; the top ten hold about 13%. The source of the PBMCs was over 8.5 ml of fresh peripheral blood. Regarding the study as a whole: Ophthalmopathy was told apart from stable hyperthyroidism by a 13 V-J model.

Sequenced: blood. The sequence came from a man between 18 and 35 years old with Graves' ophthalmopathy.

The CDR3 here is CSVGQGRETQYF. DNA of the CDR3: TGCAGCGTTGGACAGGGGCGGGAGACCCAGTACTTC. The chain is built from TRBV29-1 and TRBJ2-5, with 8 bases fitting TRBD1. In germline, CDR1 is SQVTM, CDR2 ANQGSEA. This CDR3 spans 12 amino acids. V lost 4 bases to trimming and J lost 5 bases; unmatched junction nucleotides: 3. The full variable domain, with the rest looked up from reference TRBV29-1 and TRBJ2-5, is SAVISQKPSRDICQRGTSLTIQCQVDSQVTMMFWYRQQPGQSLTLIATANQGSEATYESGFVIDKFPISRPNLTFSTLTVSNMSPEDSSIYLCSVGQGRETQYFGPGTRLLVL.